This T cell receptor (beta chain) was identified during a study of Graves' ophthalmopathy and Graves' hyperthyroidism. Findings and caveats of the study: Using a 13-signature model, the authors split ophthalmopathy from stable hyperthyroidism, with roughly 88% sensitivity and roughly 83% specificity.

The diagnosis was founded upon clinical symptoms, serum thyroxine, TRAb, thyroid ultrasound and orbital computed tomography. Using RNA transcripts, the TCR beta CDR3 regions were amplified. HTBI primers primed a first-round RT-PCR, and a second-round multiplex PCR followed. TCRdb used MiXCR to reprocess the multiplex PCR reads, holding one entry per CDR3 protein. The sample has approximately 700,000 distinct CDR3 sequences, 40% seen once; the top ten hold 44%. In regard to this clonotype: The antigen is not known.

Germline CDR1 and CDR2: MGHDK and SYGVNS. Trimming cost V 4 bases and J 4 bases; bases outside gene matches: 8. CDR3 length equals 15 residues. This sequence was found in an adult man with Graves' ophthalmopathy. V is TRBV25-1 and J is TRBJ1-2; 8 bases match TRBD1. Material for sequencing was peripheral blood. CDR3 protein: CASSARQGYFYGYTF. DNA of the CDR3: TGTGCCAGCAGTGCGAGACAGGGGTACTTCTATGGCTACACCTTC.